The 28 T cell receptor beta chains below come from one sample, sequenced in a study of cytomegalovirus exposure and HLA in healthy donors. Both 60 Vbeta primers and 13 Jbeta primers went into the PCR. Sequencing was performed with immunoSEQ multiplex PCR; in TCRdb, only in-frame clones are kept and a portion is missing. The profile covers 200,000 or so clones, with under 90% appearing a single time and 0.098% taken by the ten largest. Sequences were obtained from PBMCs. The receptors stem from a boy aged 2-9 years in good health and CMV-seronegative.

This CDR3 reads CASSNDRETEAFF. The CDR3 bases are TGTGCCAGTAGTAACGACAGGGAAACTGAAGCTTTCTTT. The V gene is TRBV19, the J gene TRBJ1-1, with TRBD1 matching over 7 bases. The V gene's germline CDR1 is LNHDA and CDR2 SQIVND (reference sequence). The CDR3 runs to 13 residues. Trimming removed 4 bases from V and 5 bases from J; junction bases left unmatched: 4. The variable domain in full, completed from reference TRBV19 and TRBJ1-1, reads DGGITQSPKYLFRKEGQNVTLSCEQNLNHDAMYWYRQDPGQGLRLIYYSQIVNDFQKGDIAEGYSVSREKKESFPLTVTSAQKNPTAFYLCASSNDRETEAFFGQGTRLTVV.

V gene TRBV5-6 combines with J gene TRBJ2-7, with 8 positions matching TRBD1. Germline V gene data show CDR1 as SGHDT and CDR2 as YYEEEE. V trimming: 3 bases; J trimming: 5 bases; junction bases outside the gene matches: 13. The length of the CDR3 is 16 residues. The CDR3 region is CASSSLQDREGHEQYF. The CDR3 DNA sequence: TGTGCCAGCAGCTCGCTACAGGACAGGGAAGGTCACGAGCAGTACTTC. Full variable domain (remainder filled in from reference TRBV5-6 and TRBJ2-7): DAGVTQSPTHLIKTRGQQVTLRCSPKSGHDTVSWYQQALGQGPQFIFQYYEEEERQRGNFPDRFSGHQFPNYSSELNVNALLLGDSALYLCASSSLQDREGHEQYFGPGTRLTVT.

This clone was detected once. This chain joins TRBV5-1 and TRBJ1-2, with D possibly matching TRBD1 (6 bases). V lost 0 bases and J 8 bases, leaving 11 bases between the germline ends. Germline V CDR1 and CDR2: SGHRS, YFSETQ. This CDR3 spans 13 amino acids. In DNA form, the CDR3 reads TGCGCCAGCAGCTTGGGGGCAGGGGAAGGCTACACCTTC. Encoded protein: CASSLGAGEGYTF.

The genes are TRBV10-3 and TRBJ2-5; no definite D call. In germline, CDR1 is ENHRY, CDR2 SYGVKD. V lost 0 bases and J 5 bases, leaving 10 bases between the germline ends. The length of the CDR3 is 14 residues. In DNA form, the CDR3 reads TGTGCCATCAGTGAGTCGAGGCGGATGGAGACCCAGTACTTC. Translated, it gives CAISESRRMETQYF.

The chain employs TRBV2 and TRBJ2-5, with D possibly matching TRBD1 (6 bases). The J call may be faulty, since TRBJ2-7 better matches the DNA end. The CDR3 has 12 amino acids. Per germline, CDR1 SNHLY and CDR2 FYNNEI. CDR3 DNA sequence: TGTGCCAGCAGTTCCAGGGGTGGCGAGCAGTACTTC. Its protein product is CASSSRGGEQYF.

The chain couples TRBV6-1 to TRBJ1-5; the match to TRBD1 covers 11 bases. Germline CDR1 MNHNS, CDR2 SASEGT. The CDR3 runs 15 residues. Losses at the gene ends were 4 bases for V and 7 bases for J; bases not matched to a gene: 6. CDR3 amino acids: CASSVDRGQGQPQHF. The CDR3 nucleotides are TGTGCCAGCAGTGTGGACAGGGGGCAGGGACAGCCCCAGCATTTT.

The chain has TRBV19 and TRBJ1-1; possible D gene TRBD1, 6 bases. The germline gives CDR1 LNHDA, CDR2 SQIVND (reference sequence). The ends were cut back, 8 bases at V and 1 base at J, with 17 bases in the middle. The CDR3 is 15 residues long. CDR3 residues: CASGSGVTQNTEAFF. The CDR3, as DNA: TGTGCCAGTGGTTCAGGGGTTACGCAGAACACTGAAGCTTTCTTT.

J is TRBJ2-2 and V is TRBV4-2, with D maybe TRBD2 (7 bases). There are 18 residues in the CDR3. Germline V gene lookup returns CDR1 LGHNA and CDR2 YNFKEQ. The germline V and J ends were trimmed by 1 base and 1 base, with 16 bases remaining between them. The CDR3 region has the DNA TGTGCCAGCAGCCAAGTGATGAGGGGGGGCCGGAACACCGGGGAGCTGTTTTTT. Amino acid sequence: CASSQVMRGGRNTGELFF.

The chain carries TRBV30 and TRBJ1-2, with 10 bases that match TRBD1. Looked up from germline, CDR1 is GTSNPN and CDR2 is SVGIG (reference sequence). V trimming: 4 bases; J trimming: 8 bases; junction bases outside the gene matches: 7. This CDR3 region has 13 residues. CDR3 DNA: TGTGCCTGGACCACCGGACAGGGGGACGGCTACACCTTC. It yields the protein CAWTTGQGDGYTF. Based on the CDR3 plus reference TRBV30 and TRBJ1-2, the full variable domain is SQTIHQWPATLVQPVGSPLSLECTVEGTSNPNLYWYRQAAGRGLQLLFYSVGIGQISSEVPQNLSASRPQDRQFILSSKKLLLSDSGFYLCAWTTGQGDGYTFGSGTRLTVV.

The V and J genes are TRBV7-6 and TRBJ2-7, with D perhaps matching TRBD2 (6 bases). The germline V and J ends were trimmed by 5 bases and 0 bases, with 23 bases remaining between them. The CDR3 covers 18 residues. Germline CDR1 reads SGHVS; CDR2 reads FNYEAQ. The CDR3 DNA reads as TGTGCCAGCAGCCCGCGCCCCCCTAGCGTAGACCTCTCCTACGAGCAGTACTTC. Protein: CASSPRPPSVDLSYEQYF.

The J gene is TRBJ1-4, the V gene TRBV7-9, with a tentative D call TRBD1 (5 bases). CDR3 length: 16 residues. CDR1 and CDR2 (germline): SEHNR, FQNEAQ (reference sequence). V was clipped by 5 bases and J by 5 bases, with 18 bases between them. The DNA of the CDR3 is TGTGCCAGCAGCCGGATGACAGTACACCCGAATGAAAAACTGTTTTTT. Protein sequence: CASSRMTVHPNEKLFF.

A word on this clone: A read error may account for a junction end that differs from germline. The V call is TRBV7-9, the J call TRBJ1-1, with D unresolved. Germline assignment: CDR1 SEHNR and CDR2 FQNEAQ (reference sequence). This CDR3 region has 13 residues. Written as DNA, the CDR3 is TGTTCCAGCAGCTTAGCGCCTCCAGAAGAAGCTTTCTTT. Its protein is CSSSLAPPEEAFF.

V gene TRBV7-2 combines with J gene TRBJ2-5; TRBD1 agrees at 8 bases. The germline gives CDR1 SGHTA, CDR2 FQGNSA. Unmatched junction bases numbered 2, after V lost 6 bases and J lost 2 bases. The CDR3 loop spans 13 amino acids. CDR3 coding DNA: TGTGCCAGCAGTTACAGGGGGCAAGAGACCCAGTACTTC. This encodes CASSYRGQETQYF. Combining the CDR3 with reference TRBV7-2 and TRBJ2-5 gives the whole variable domain GAGVSQSPSNKVTEKGKDVELRCDPISGHTALYWYRQSLGQGLEFLIYFQGNSAPDKSGLPSDRFSAERTGGSVSTLTIQRTQQEDSAVYLCASSYRGQETQYFGPGTRLLVL.

The V and J genes are TRBV5-5 and TRBJ2-7; a possible D gene is TRBD1 (5 bases). This CDR3 spans 16 amino acids. Germline CDR1 and CDR2: SGHKS and YYEKEE (reference sequence). The V end was cut by 4 bases, the J end by 4 bases, with 21 bases between. This chain's CDR3 is CASSHSPGRVVYEQYF. CDR3 coding DNA: TGTGCCAGCAGCCATTCCCCTGGCAGGGTTGTATACGAGCAGTACTTC.

This clone has only one observation. The V and J genes are TRBV6-1 and TRBJ2-7; no firm D call. This CDR3 has 15 amino acids. Trimming took 2 bases from V and 1 from J, leaving 12 bases between them. Looked up from germline, CDR1 is MNHNS and CDR2 is SASEGT. CDR3 in amino acids: CASSERASGSYEQYF. The CDR3 DNA follows: TGTGCCAGCAGTGAACGTGCTAGTGGGTCCTACGAGCAGTACTTC.

The chain couples TRBV28 to TRBJ2-5, with D possibly matching TRBD2 (5 bases). Germline-derived CDR1 and CDR2 are MDHEN and SYDVKM. There are 17 residues in the CDR3. Trimming removed 6 bases from V and 3 bases from J, with 23 bases in between. CDR3 loop: CASSQTVLWTGKETQYF. The CDR3 DNA follows: TGTGCCAGCAGCCAAACCGTTCTTTGGACGGGGAAAGAGACCCAGTACTTC. The full variable domain, rest sourced from reference TRBV28 and TRBJ2-5, is DVKVTQSSRYLVKRTGEKVFLECVQDMDHENMFWYRQDPGLGLRLIYFSYDVKMKEKGDIPEGYSVSREKKERFSLILESASTNQTSMYLCASSQTVLWTGKETQYFGPGTRLLVL.

CDR3 sequence (DNA): TGCGCCAGCAGCTCTAGACAGGGTGCTGAAAAACTGTTTTTT. It yields the protein CASSSRQGAEKLFF. V gene TRBV5-1 combines with J gene TRBJ1-4; 7 positions match TRBD1. The CDR3 contains 14 residues. Germline V gene data show CDR1 as SGHRS and CDR2 as YFSETQ. V shed 3 bases, J shed 7 bases, and the junction held 6 bases outside the gene matches. Full variable domain (missing parts from reference TRBV5-1 and TRBJ1-4): KAGVTQTPRYLIKTRGQQVTLSCSPISGHRSVSWYQQTPGQGLQFLFEYFSETQRNKGNFPGRFSGRQFSNSRSEMNVSTLELGDSALYLCASSSRQGAEKLFFGSGTQLSVL.

This chain connects TRBV11-2 to TRBJ2-5, with TRBD2 identical over 7 bases. The DNA matches TRBJ2-7 better at its end, which makes the J call doubtful. The germline V gene encodes CDR1 SGHAT and CDR2 FQNNGV. The CDR3 consists of 15 residues. CDR3 DNA: TGTGCCAGCAGCGGGGGGGGAACGAGCTCCTACGAGCAGTACTTC. Protein product: CASSGGGTSSYEQYF.

The chain carries TRBV18 and TRBJ1-2, with 11 bases that match TRBD1. V gave up 3 bases and J gave up 2 bases; unmatched junction bases: 5. Germline-derived CDR1 and CDR2 are KGHSH and LQKENI. There are 16 residues in the CDR3. The CDR3 DNA follows: TGTGCCAGCTCACCGGCCGGGACAGGGGGGAACTATGGCTACACCTTC. Translation gives CASSPAGTGGNYGYTF.

The J gene is TRBJ1-1, the V gene TRBV7-6; no clear D gene. Germline V gives CDR1 SGHVS, CDR2 FNYEAQ. Trimming shortened V by 1 base and J by 7 bases, and 19 bases separated the two germline ends. The CDR3 sequence is 16 residues long. The CDR3 sequence is CASSLGLGRGYREAFF. CDR3 nucleotides: TGTGCCAGCAGCTTAGGTCTTGGCCGGGGATATCGTGAAGCTTTCTTT.

The J gene is TRBJ2-3, the V gene TRBV19, with a tentative D call TRBD2 (6 bases). The germline CDR1 and CDR2 sequences are LNHDA and SQIVND (reference sequence). The CDR3 runs 14 residues. V dropped 0 bases and J dropped 4 bases, with 8 bases sitting between them. CDR3 in DNA: TGTGCCAGTAGTATAGACCCGGGGGCAGATACGCAGTATTTT. Translating it yields CASSIDPGADTQYF. Using reference TRBV19 and TRBJ2-3 for the parts outside the CDR3, the full variable domain is DGGITQSPKYLFRKEGQNVTLSCEQNLNHDAMYWYRQDPGQGLRLIYYSQIVNDFQKGDIAEGYSVSREKKESFPLTVTSAQKNPTAFYLCASSIDPGADTQYFGPGTRLTVL.

The chain employs TRBV7-9 and TRBJ2-7; the match to TRBD2 covers 11 bases. V was pared by 6 bases and J by 6 bases, with 7 bases of the junction left unmatched. CDR3 length equals 14 residues. From germline, CDR1 is SEHNR and CDR2 FQNEAQ (reference sequence). This chain's CDR3 is CASSYSGGGLEQYF. The CDR3 region has the DNA TGTGCCAGCAGTTATAGCGGGGGGGGCCTCGAGCAGTACTTC.

The chain links TRBV29-1 to TRBJ1-2; TRBD1 matches 10 bases. The CDR3 has 16 residues. The germline V gene encodes CDR1 SQVTM and CDR2 ANQGSEA. After removal of 6 bases from V and 4 bases from J, the junction contained 14 bases not matched to a gene. CDR3: CSVPDRGLCSTYGYTF. As DNA, the CDR3 is TGCAGCGTGCCCGACAGGGGGCTCTGTTCTACCTATGGCTACACCTTC.

The chain has TRBV9 and TRBJ1-1, with D possibly matching TRBD1 (6 bases). V lost 0 bases and J lost 11, with 14 bases in between. Looked up from germline, CDR1 is SGDLS and CDR2 is YYNGEE. CDR3 length: 13 amino acids. DNA of the CDR3: TGTGCCAGCAGCGTAGAACCCCGGACAGCGGCTTTCTTT. Amino acid sequence: CASSVEPRTAAFF.

This clone was seen only once. The chain couples TRBV5-6 to TRBJ2-7; the D is unclear. V was trimmed by 1 base and J by 4 bases, leaving 6 bases between them. CDR1 is SGHDT and CDR2 is YYEEEE in the germline V gene. The CDR3 totals 12 residues. In DNA form, the CDR3 reads TGTGCCAGCAGCTTGATGCGGTACGAGCAGTACTTC. As protein: CASSLMRYEQYF.

The chain links TRBV27 to TRBJ2-4, with D possibly matching TRBD1 (6 bases). The CDR3 is made up of 16 amino acids. Germline CDR1 and CDR2: MNHEY and SMNVEV (reference sequence). Trimming took 7 bases from V and 0 from J, leaving 16 bases between them. The CDR3 DNA reads TGTGCCAGCAACAGAAGACAGGCCCTAGCCAAAAACATTCAGTACTTC. This encodes CASNRRQALAKNIQYF.

This sequence joins TRBV6-5 and TRBJ2-2; a weak D match, TRBD1 (5 bases). The CDR3 extends over 14 amino acids. Germline CDR1 reads MNHEY; CDR2 reads SVGAGI. V shed 4 bases and J shed 4 bases, with 10 bases lying between them. The CDR3 coding sequence is TGTGCCAGCAGTTGGACAAGAACCACCGGGGAGCTGTTTTTT. Protein sequence: CASSWTRTTGELFF.

The J gene is TRBJ1-1, the V gene TRBV4-3; D is uncertain. The CDR3 consists of 14 residues. The V end lost 4 bases, the J end lost 4 bases, and 13 bases lay between the germline ends. Germline V gene lookup returns CDR1 LGHNA and CDR2 YSLEER. In DNA form, the CDR3 reads TGCGCCAGCAGCCTCGAGGTCTCGGGCACTGAAGCTTTCTTT. Translation: CASSLEVSGTEAFF.